This record concerns one T cell receptor beta chain sequence. This specimen comes from a study of T-cell reconstitution after alpha-beta-depleted transplantation in children. Preparation of the TCRbeta library involved a method that used unique molecular identifiers. From the PCR reads, TCRdb called clonotypes with MiXCR, one entry per CDR3 protein. The sample lists under 300,000 distinct CDR3 sequences; roughly a tenth were seen once. Per the germline V gene, CDR1 is SEHNR and CDR2 is FQNEAQ (reference sequence). The CDR3 runs 17 residues. Deletions cut 8 bases from V and 4 bases from J, with 24 bases between.

This clonotype was sampled from a human donor who donated a stem cell graft to a child with SCID. The chain links TRBV7-9 to TRBJ2-1, with D perhaps TRBD2 (6 bases). Material: PBMCs from the stem cell graft donor, obtained from the stem cell graft. The chain's CDR3 is CASGSLAPRTIYNEQFF. Written as DNA, the CDR3 is TGTGCCAGCGGCTCGCTCGCTCCTCGGACTATTTACAATGAGCAGTTCTTC. Full variable domain (outside the CDR3, taken from reference TRBV7-9 and TRBJ2-1): DTGVSQNPRHKITKRGQNVTFRCDPISEHNRLYWYRQTLGQGPEFLTYFQNEAQLEKSRLLSDRFSAERPKGSFSTLEIQRTEQGDSAMYLCASGSLAPRTIYNEQFFGPGTRLTVL.